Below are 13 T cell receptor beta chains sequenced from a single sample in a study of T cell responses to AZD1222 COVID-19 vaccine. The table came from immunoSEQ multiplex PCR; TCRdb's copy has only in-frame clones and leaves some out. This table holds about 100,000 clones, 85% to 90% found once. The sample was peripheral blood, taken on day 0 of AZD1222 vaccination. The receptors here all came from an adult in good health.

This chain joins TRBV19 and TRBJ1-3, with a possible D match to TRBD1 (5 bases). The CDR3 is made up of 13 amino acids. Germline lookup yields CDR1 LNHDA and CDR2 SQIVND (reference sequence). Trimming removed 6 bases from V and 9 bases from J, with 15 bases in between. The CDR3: CASRKGTIGTIYF. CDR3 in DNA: TGTGCCAGTAGGAAGGGGACGATTGGCACCATATATTTT.

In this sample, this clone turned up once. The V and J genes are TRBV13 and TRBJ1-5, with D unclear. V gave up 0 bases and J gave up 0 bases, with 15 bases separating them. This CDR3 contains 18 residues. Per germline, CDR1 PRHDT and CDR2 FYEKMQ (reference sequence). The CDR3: CASSLGRLGRYSNQPQHF. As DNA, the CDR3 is TGTGCCAGCAGCTTAGGCCGCTTAGGGCGGTATAGCAATCAGCCCCAGCATTTT. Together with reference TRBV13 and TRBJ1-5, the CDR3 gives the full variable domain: AAGVIQSPRHLIKEKRETATLKCYPIPRHDTVYWYQQGPGQDPQFLISFYEKMQSDKGSIPDRFSAQQFSDYHSELNMSSLELGDSALYFCASSLGRLGRYSNQPQHFGDGTRLSIL.

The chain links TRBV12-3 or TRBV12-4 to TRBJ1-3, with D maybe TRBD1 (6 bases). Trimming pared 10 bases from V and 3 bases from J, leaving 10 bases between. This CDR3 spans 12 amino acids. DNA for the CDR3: TGTGCCACCCAGGGGAGTGGAAACACCATATATTTT. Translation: CATQGSGNTIYF.

Here the CDR3 reads CASSLGVTNTGELFF. The CDR3 region has the DNA TGCGCCAGCAGCTTGGGGGTTACGAACACCGGGGAGCTGTTTTTT. This sequence joins TRBV5-1 and TRBJ2-2, with D hard to call. This CDR3 spans 15 amino acids. The V and J ends lost 0 bases and 0 bases respectively, with 6 bases between them. The germline CDR1 and CDR2 sequences are SGHRS and YFSETQ.

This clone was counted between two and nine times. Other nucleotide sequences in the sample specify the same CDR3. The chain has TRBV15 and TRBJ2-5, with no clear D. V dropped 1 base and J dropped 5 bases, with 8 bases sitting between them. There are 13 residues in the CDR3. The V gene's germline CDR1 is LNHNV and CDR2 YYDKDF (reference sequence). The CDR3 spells CATSRVGGETQYF. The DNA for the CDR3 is TGTGCCACCAGCAGAGTAGGTGGGGAGACCCAGTACTTC.

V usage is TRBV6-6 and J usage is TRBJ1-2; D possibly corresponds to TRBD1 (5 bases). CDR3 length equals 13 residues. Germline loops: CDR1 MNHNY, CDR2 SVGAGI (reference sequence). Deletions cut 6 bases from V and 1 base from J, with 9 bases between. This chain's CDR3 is CASSPDSNYGYTF. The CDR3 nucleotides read TGTGCCAGCAGCCCCGACAGTAACTATGGCTACACCTTC.

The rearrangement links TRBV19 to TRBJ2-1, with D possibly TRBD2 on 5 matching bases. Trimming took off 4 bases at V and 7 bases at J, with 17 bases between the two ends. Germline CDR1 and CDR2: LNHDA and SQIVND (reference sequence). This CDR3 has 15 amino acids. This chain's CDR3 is CASSTRTGFGNEQFF. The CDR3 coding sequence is TGTGCCAGTAGTACCCGGACTGGGTTTGGTAATGAGCAGTTCTTC.

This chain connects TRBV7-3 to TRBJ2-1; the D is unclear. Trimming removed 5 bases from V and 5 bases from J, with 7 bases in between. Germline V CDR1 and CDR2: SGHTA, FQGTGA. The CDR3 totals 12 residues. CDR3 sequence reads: CASSNYNNEQFF. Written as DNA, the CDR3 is TGTGCCAGCAGCAACTATAACAATGAGCAGTTCTTC. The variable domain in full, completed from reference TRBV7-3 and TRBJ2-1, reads GAGVSQTPSNKVTEKGKYVELRCDPISGHTALYWYRQSLGQGPEFLIYFQGTGAADDSGLPNDRFFAVRPEGSVSTLKIQRTERGDSAVYLCASSNYNNEQFFGPGTRLTVL.

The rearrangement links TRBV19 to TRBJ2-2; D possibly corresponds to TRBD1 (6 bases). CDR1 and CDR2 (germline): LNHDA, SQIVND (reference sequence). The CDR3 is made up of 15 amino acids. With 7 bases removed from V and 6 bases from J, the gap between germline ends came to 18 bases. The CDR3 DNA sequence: TGTGCCAGTAAAGAGGGGGTAGAGGCGGCCGGGGAGCTGTTTTTT. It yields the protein CASKEGVEAAGELFF.

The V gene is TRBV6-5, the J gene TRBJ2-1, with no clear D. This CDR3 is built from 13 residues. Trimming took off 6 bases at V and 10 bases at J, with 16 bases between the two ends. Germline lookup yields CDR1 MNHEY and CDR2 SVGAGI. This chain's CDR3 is CASSDQQIREQFF. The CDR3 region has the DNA TGTGCCAGCAGCGACCAGCAGATCAGGGAGCAGTTCTTC.

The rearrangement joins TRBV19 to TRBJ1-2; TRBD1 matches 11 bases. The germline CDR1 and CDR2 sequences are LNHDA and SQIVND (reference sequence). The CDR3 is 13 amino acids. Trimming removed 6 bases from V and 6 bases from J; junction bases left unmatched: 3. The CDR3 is CASRDRGLDGYTF. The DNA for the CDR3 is TGTGCCAGTAGGGACAGGGGGCTAGATGGCTACACCTTC.

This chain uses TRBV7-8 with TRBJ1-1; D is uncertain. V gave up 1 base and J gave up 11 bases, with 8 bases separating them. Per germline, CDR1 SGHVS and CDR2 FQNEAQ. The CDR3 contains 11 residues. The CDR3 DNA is TGTGCCAGCAGCTTAGTGAAGGAGGCTTTCTTT. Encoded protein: CASSLVKEAFF.

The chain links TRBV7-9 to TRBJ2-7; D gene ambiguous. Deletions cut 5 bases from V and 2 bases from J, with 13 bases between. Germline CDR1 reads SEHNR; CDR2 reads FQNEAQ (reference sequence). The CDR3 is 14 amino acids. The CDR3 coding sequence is TGTGCCAGCAGCCCCGACCTAGTAACCTACGAGCAGTACTTC. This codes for CASSPDLVTYEQYF.